The entry below describes one T cell receptor (beta chain). These data come from a study of cytotoxic CD8 clonotypes in ibrutinib-treated CLL. CDR1 is SGHTA and CDR2 is FQGNSA in the germline V gene. The ends lost 3 bases at V and 7 bases at J; junction bases unmatched: 8. This CDR3 is 15 amino acids long. Data came from immunoSEQ multiplex PCR; TCRdb stores just in-frame clones and leaves some out. The table includes 73,000 or so clones, approximately 71% detected once. The sequence was obtained from a human donor with chronic lymphocytic leukemia. This chain uses TRBV7-2 with TRBJ2-1, with 8 bases matching TRBD2. The starting material was PBMCs, obtained after 12 months of ibrutinib treatment. The CDR3 here is CASSFSGAPGNEQFF. The CDR3 DNA follows: TGTGCCAGCAGCTTTAGCGGGGCCCCGGGGAATGAGCAGTTCTTC.